This TCR beta chain is drawn from a study of blood T cells in healthy people across ages. Using a J-beta primer mix together with a sample-barcoded 5' primer, a second PCR was run for about 7 to 12 cycles. TCRdb passed the 5' RACE reads through MiXCR, listing each CDR3 protein once. The sample shows around 690,000 distinct CDR3 sequences, 58% of them seen only once. Donor samples were obtained from healthy Caucasian individuals from Russia, aged 6 to 90. Per sample, no less than 5.5 micrograms of total RNA were extracted. As to this clonotype: What it recognizes is unknown.

Germline assignment: CDR1 SNHLY and CDR2 FYNNEI. With 4 bases clipped from V and 5 bases from J, the junction kept 3 bases outside the gene matches. The CDR3 is made up of 14 amino acids. Findings and limits, study-wide: It was held that the diversity estimates obtained from one million T cells were underestimates. Long-lived donors exceeded aged donors in naive CD4+ cells and diversity.

The specimen was blood. The chain combines TRBV2 with TRBJ2-1, with TRBD2 identical over 9 bases. The TCR sequence derives from a man in his sixties in good health. The CDR3 loop reads CASSGRLADNEQFF. As DNA, the CDR3 is TGTGCCAGCAGTGGGCGACTAGCGGACAATGAGCAGTTCTTC.